The 21 T cell receptor beta chains presented below share a single source sample, sequenced in a study of blood T cell repertoires in COVID-19. This table comes from immunoSEQ multiplex PCR, and its TCRdb copy is limited to in-frame clones, with some not included. The sample lists 300,000 to 400,000 clones, over 75% seen once, with under 6% in the top ten. Sequencing used PBMCs or T cells enriched from blood (not recorded which). The receptors were gathered from a man aged 30 to 39 who had recovered from COVID-19.

CDR3 sequence reads: CASSERGRGANVLTF. The CDR3 bases are TGTGCCAGCAGTGAAAGGGGGCGTGGGGCCAACGTCCTGACTTTC. This rearrangement joins TRBV2 to TRBJ2-6, with 7 bases aligning to TRBD1. The CDR3 loop spans 15 amino acids. In germline, CDR1 is SNHLY, CDR2 FYNNEI. With 2 bases clipped from V and 3 bases from J, the junction kept 1 base outside the gene matches.

The V call is TRBV28, the J call TRBJ1-4, with TRBD1 matching over 9 bases. Germline V gives CDR1 MDHEN, CDR2 SYDVKM. The CDR3 has 18 amino acids. Losses at the gene ends were 6 bases for V and 0 bases for J; bases not matched to a gene: 11. Here the CDR3 DNA reads TGTGCCAGCAGGATAGCCCGGGACAGGGAACCAACTAATGAAAAACTGTTTTTT. Translating it yields CASRIARDREPTNEKLFF.

This chain connects TRBV28 to TRBJ2-4; 7 nucleotides align to TRBD1. Unmatched junction bases numbered 8, after V lost 6 bases and J lost 9 bases. The V gene's germline CDR1 is MDHEN and CDR2 SYDVKM. This CDR3 contains 13 residues. The CDR3 loop reads CASSPKGAGIQYF. The CDR3 DNA is TGTGCCAGCAGCCCGAAGGGGGCAGGCATTCAGTACTTC.

V gene TRBV16 combines with J gene TRBJ2-1, with 7 positions matching TRBD2. CDR3 length: 15 residues. Germline V gives CDR1 KGHSY, CDR2 FQNENV. V lost 4 bases and J lost 11; bases outside the gene matches: 14. For the CDR3, the DNA is TGTGCCAGCAGCCGCGGGGAGACTAGCTCCGGTAAGCAGTTCTTC. The encoded protein is CASSRGETSSGKQFF.

V and J are TRBV6-2 or TRBV6-3 and TRBJ2-2; no definite D call. The CDR3 is 13 amino acids. Trimming left V 2 bases short and J 1 base short, with 2 bases between. Germline values: CDR1 MNHEY, CDR2 SVGEGT. DNA for the CDR3: TGTGCCAGCAGTTACCAGAACACCGGGGAGCTGTTTTTT. Translation: CASSYQNTGELFF.

The chain uses TRBV28 and TRBJ1-4; TRBD1 might be the D (6 bases). V lost 3 bases and J lost 10, with 15 bases in between. Germline values: CDR1 MDHEN, CDR2 SYDVKM. The CDR3 totals 14 residues. In nucleotides, the CDR3 is TGTGCCAGCAGTTTTGAAGGGGGAAGTTTAAAACTGTTTTTT. Residues: CASSFEGGSLKLFF.

This rearrangement joins TRBV15 to TRBJ1-3; D is unresolved. The length of the CDR3 is 15 residues. Between the trimmed V and J ends, which lost 1 base and 1 base, there was a span of 8 bases. Germline CDR1 reads LNHNV; CDR2 reads YYDKDF (reference sequence). The CDR3 bases are TGTGCCACCAGCAGAGGCACAGTATCTGGAAACACCATATATTTT. This gives the protein CATSRGTVSGNTIYF. Looking up the rest from reference TRBV15 and TRBJ1-3 gives the full variable domain: DAMVIQNPRYQVTQFGKPVTLSCSQTLNHNVMYWYQQKSSQAPKLLFHYYDKDFNNEADTPDNFQSRRPNTSFCFLDIRSPGLGDTAMYLCATSRGTVSGNTIYFGEGSWLTVV.

The chain carries TRBV6-6 and TRBJ2-7; TRBD2 matches 14 bases. This CDR3 is built from 18 residues. The ends lost 5 bases at V and 2 bases at J; junction bases unmatched: 11. Germline V gives CDR1 MNHNY, CDR2 SVGAGI (reference sequence). CDR3: CASSRPGTSGGPTYEQYF. Written as DNA, the CDR3 is TGTGCCAGCAGTCGTCCCGGGACTAGCGGGGGCCCCACCTACGAGCAGTACTTC.

This chain connects TRBV28 to TRBJ1-2, with TRBD1 as a possible D gene (6 bases). V was cut by 6 bases and J by 0 bases, with 11 bases left in between. The CDR3 runs 14 residues. CDR1 is MDHEN, CDR2 SYDVKM, per germline. CDR3 sequence: CASRVRGTNYGYTF. The CDR3 DNA reads TGTGCCAGCAGGGTAAGGGGGACTAACTATGGCTACACCTTC.

The V and J genes are TRBV3-1 (or the pseudogene TRBV3-2) and TRBJ1-1; TRBD1 matches at 12 bases. After removal of 3 bases from V and 8 bases from J, the junction contained 1 base not matched to a gene. This CDR3 region has 13 residues. CDR1 and CDR2 from the germline V gene are LGHDT and YNNKEL (reference sequence). DNA of the CDR3: TGTGCCAGCAGCCAGGGACAGGGGGCGGAAGCTTTCTTT. It codes for CASSQGQGAEAFF.

This clone occurred once. The V gene is TRBV18, the J gene TRBJ2-2; the match to TRBD2 covers 13 bases. CDR1 is KGHSH, CDR2 LQKENI, per germline. This CDR3 is built from 16 residues. V was pared by 3 bases and J by 5 bases, with 3 bases of the junction left unmatched. CDR3 in DNA: TGTGCCAGCTCACCGGGACTAGCGGGGATAACCGGGGAGCTGTTTTTT. Protein sequence: CASSPGLAGITGELFF.

This chain links TRBV4-1 with TRBJ1-1; TRBD1 might be the D (5 bases). The ends were cut back, 1 base at V and 6 bases at J, with 9 bases in the middle. The CDR3 is 13 amino acids. The germline gives CDR1 MGHRA, CDR2 YSYEKL. CDR3 protein: CASSQGTYAEAFF. The DNA for the CDR3 is TGCGCCAGCAGCCAAGGGACATACGCTGAAGCTTTCTTT.

This chain connects TRBV5-1 to TRBJ2-5, with 11 bases aligning to TRBD2. The CDR3 is 16 residues long. Germline V CDR1 and CDR2: SGHRS, YFSETQ. The ends lost 6 bases at V and 4 bases at J; junction bases unmatched: 11. DNA for the CDR3: TGCGCCAGCACCCTAGCGGGGGGAGGCCGTGGAGAGACCCAGTACTTC. Encoded protein: CASTLAGGGRGETQYF. The whole variable domain, filled in from reference TRBV5-1 and TRBJ2-5, reads KAGVTQTPRYLIKTRGQQVTLSCSPISGHRSVSWYQQTPGQGLQFLFEYFSETQRNKGNFPGRFSGRQFSNSRSEMNVSTLELGDSALYLCASTLAGGGRGETQYFGPGTRLLVL.

J is TRBJ2-5 and V is TRBV7-2; 12 positions match TRBD2. The V gene's germline CDR1 is SGHTA and CDR2 FQGNSA. The ends lost 1 base at V and 5 bases at J; junction bases unmatched: 5. This CDR3 contains 16 residues. As DNA, the CDR3 is TGTGCCAGCAGCTTAGGACTAGCGGGGGTTTCGGAGACCCAGTACTTC. This translates into CASSLGLAGVSETQYF.

This clone was detected once. The chain carries TRBV30 and TRBJ1-6; D is undetermined. CDR1 and CDR2 from the germline V gene are GTSNPN and SVGIG (reference sequence). The CDR3 totals 13 residues. V was clipped by 4 bases and J by 6 bases, with 10 bases between them. CDR3 nucleotide sequence: TGTGCCTGGACCCTGACATTTAATTCACCCCTCCACTTT. Protein product: CAWTLTFNSPLHF.

This CDR3 reads CASSQDLWDRGLDEQYF. CDR3 DNA: TGTGCCAGCAGCCAAGATCTCTGGGACAGGGGGCTAGACGAGCAGTACTTC. The chain is built from TRBV3-1 (or the pseudogene TRBV3-2) and TRBJ2-7, with 12 bases lining up with TRBD1. V gave up 0 bases and J gave up 5 bases; unmatched junction bases: 8. CDR3 length: 17 amino acids. Per germline, CDR1 LGHDT and CDR2 YNNKEL (reference sequence).

This sequence joins TRBV4-2 and TRBJ1-6, with TRBD1 matching over 8 bases. CDR1 is LGHNA and CDR2 is YNFKEQ in the germline V gene. CDR3 size: 16 residues. Trimming took 1 base from V and 6 from J; bases not matched to a gene: 5. The CDR3 nucleotides are TGTGCCAGCAGCCAAGCAACCGGGACAGGTAATTCACCCCTCCACTTT. This gives the protein CASSQATGTGNSPLHF.

This clone was recorded only once. The chain joins TRBV5-6 to TRBJ2-1, with 8 bases matching TRBD2. The CDR3 totals 14 residues. Germline-derived CDR1 and CDR2 are SGHDT and YYEEEE. After removal of 0 bases from V and 9 bases from J, the junction contained 5 bases not matched to a gene. CDR3 in amino acids: CASSLAAGGAEQFF. CDR3 DNA sequence: TGTGCCAGCAGCTTGGCCGCGGGAGGCGCTGAGCAGTTCTTC.

The table lists this clone with a count of one. V usage is TRBV4-1 and J usage is TRBJ2-5; 10 bases agree with TRBD2. V was pared by 0 bases and J by 4 bases, with 8 bases of the junction left unmatched. The CDR3 spans 17 residues. Per germline, CDR1 MGHRA and CDR2 YSYEKL. CDR3 DNA sequence: TGCGCCAGCAGCCAAGACATAGCGGGGGGAACCCGAGAGACCCAGTACTTC. Its translation is CASSQDIAGGTRETQYF.

The chain has TRBV28 and TRBJ1-1, with 8 bases aligning to TRBD1. CDR3 length: 16 residues. In germline, CDR1 is MDHEN, CDR2 SYDVKM. V was pared by 7 bases and J by 1 base, with 11 bases of the junction left unmatched. Here the CDR3 reads CASTLAPGTGNTEAFF. The CDR3 region has the DNA TGTGCCAGCACCCTGGCCCCGGGGACAGGGAACACTGAAGCTTTCTTT.

The rearrangement joins TRBV7-8 to TRBJ2-7, with 12 nucleotides matching TRBD1. The germline CDR1 and CDR2 sequences are SGHVS and FQNEAQ. V lost 4 bases and J lost 5; bases outside the gene matches: 6. The CDR3 is 15 residues long. Here the CDR3 reads CASSSSGQGAHEQYF. CDR3 coding DNA: TGTGCCAGCAGCTCATCGGGACAGGGGGCCCACGAGCAGTACTTC.